The 17 T cell receptor beta chains below come from one sample, sequenced in a study of regulatory T cells in long-lasting Graves disease. iRepertoire HTBI primers and Arm-PCR of CDR3 regions built TCR beta libraries. TCRdb passed the multiplex PCR reads through MiXCR, listing each CDR3 protein once. The data contain about half a million distinct CDR3 sequences, 12% of them singletons. This sample's time point: newly diagnosed GD, antithyroid drugs for less than 3 months. With RNA extracted from PBMCs as input, the TCR library was made. These sequences were also reported in another study, on T cells in Graves' hyperthyroidism and ophthalmopathy.

This specimen was peripheral blood mononuclear cells (PBMCs), taken at new diagnosis, from a patient treated with antithyroid drugs. The receptors originated from a woman in her 30s with Graves disease.

This clonotype was counted at least ten times. The chain has TRBV27 and TRBJ1-1; D is uncertain. V was cut by 6 bases and J by 3 bases, with 20 bases left in between. The CDR3 length is 16 residues. Germline V gene sequence: CDR1 MNHEY, CDR2 SMNVEV (reference sequence). DNA for the CDR3: TGTGCCAGCAGGGCTTACGGGTCCGCATGGGACACTGAAGCTTTCTTT. It is translated as CASRAYGSAWDTEAFF.

This clonotype was found many times. The chain recombines TRBV2 with TRBJ1-3; D call uncertain. V lost 1 base to trimming and J lost 0 bases, with 4 bases between them. Germline V gene sequence: CDR1 SNHLY, CDR2 FYNNEI. The CDR3 sequence is 14 residues long. The CDR3 nucleotides read TGTGCCAGCAGTGAAGGGTACTCTGGAAACACCATATATTTT. It codes for CASSEGYSGNTIYF.

This clonotype was detected many times. In DNA form, the CDR3 reads TGTGCCAGCAGCCTATCGACAGGGTTCTACGAGCAGTACTTC. This gives the protein CASSLSTGFYEQYF. V usage is TRBV28 and J usage is TRBJ2-7, with TRBD1 matching over 7 bases. From germline, CDR1 is MDHEN and CDR2 SYDVKM. V gave up 6 bases and J gave up 3 bases; unmatched junction bases: 8. The length of the CDR3 is 14 residues.

This clonotype was seen a few times. This chain joins TRBV19 and TRBJ1-2; the D is unclear. Germline V gene sequence: CDR1 LNHDA, CDR2 SQIVND (reference sequence). V was cut by 6 bases and J by 4 bases, with 21 bases left in between. The CDR3 is made up of 16 amino acids. CDR3 sequence: CASRESGVRPLYGYTF. The CDR3 DNA reads TGTGCCAGTAGAGAATCCGGCGTCCGGCCCCTCTATGGCTACACCTTC.

This clonotype was seen many times. V is TRBV6-7 and J is TRBJ2-6; the match to TRBD1 covers 8 bases. TRBV6-7 is labeled an ORF, and its function is uncertain. Losses at the gene ends were 7 bases for V and 0 bases for J; bases not matched to a gene: 14. CDR3 size: 19 residues. The CDR3 loop reads CASTVRTGTFPSGANVLTF. CDR3 in DNA: TGTGCCAGCACCGTCAGGACAGGGACGTTCCCCTCTGGGGCCAACGTCCTGACTTTC.

This clonotype was detected ten times or more. The rearrangement uses TRBV7-2 and TRBJ2-7, with unresolved D. V was trimmed by 1 base and J by 3 bases, leaving 7 bases between them. Germline CDR1 SGHTA, CDR2 FQGNSA. The CDR3 has 13 amino acids. This CDR3 is CASSLGAFYEQYF. In nucleotides, the CDR3 is TGTGCCAGCAGCTTAGGGGCGTTCTACGAGCAGTACTTC.

This clonotype was seen ten or more times. In DNA form, the CDR3 reads TGTGCCAGCACATACGTAACAGGGGGCGACGAGCCCCAGCATTTT. Translating gives CASTYVTGGDEPQHF. J is TRBJ1-5 and V is TRBV6-1; 9 bases line up with TRBD1. The CDR3 is 15 residues long. Germline CDR1 and CDR2: MNHNS and SASEGT. After removal of 7 bases from V and 8 bases from J, the junction contained 12 bases not matched to a gene.

This clonotype was detected only a few times. The V and J genes are TRBV7-9 and TRBJ2-4, with D possibly TRBD2 on 5 matching bases. Trimming removed 8 bases at V and 9 bases at J, with 23 bases between. Germline V gene lookup returns CDR1 SEHNR and CDR2 FQNEAQ (reference sequence). The CDR3 extends over 15 amino acids. CDR3 bases: TGTGCCAGCGGAGAGACTGAAAACGGGGTGGGCATTCAGTACTTC. Protein: CASGETENGVGIQYF.

This clonotype has at least ten counts. The CDR3 DNA is TGTGCCAGCAGTTTTCTAGCGGGAAAAGCAAATGAGCAGTTCTTC. Translation gives CASSFLAGKANEQFF. The chain uses TRBV28 and TRBJ2-1; 9 positions match TRBD2. The V gene end was trimmed by 3 bases and the J gene end by 7 bases; junction bases not matched to a gene: 7. The germline CDR1 and CDR2 sequences are MDHEN and SYDVKM. This CDR3 has 15 residues. The full variable domain, its missing parts supplied by reference TRBV28 and TRBJ2-1, is DVKVTQSSRYLVKRTGEKVFLECVQDMDHENMFWYRQDPGLGLRLIYFSYDVKMKEKGDIPEGYSVSREKKERFSLILESASTNQTSMYLCASSFLAGKANEQFFGPGTRLTVL.

The rearrangement uses TRBV29-1 and TRBJ2-1; possible D gene TRBD2, 5 bases. The CDR3 has 17 amino acids. CDR1 and CDR2 (germline): SQVTM, ANQGSEA. V gave up 4 bases and J gave up 1 base, with 20 bases separating them. The CDR3 nucleotides are TGCAGCGTTGTTGGGCTAGCAGCAGATCAATCCTACAATGAGCAGTTCTTC. Its protein product is CSVVGLAADQSYNEQFF.

This clonotype was detected ten times or more. The rearrangement links TRBV7-9 to TRBJ2-7; 9 nucleotides align to TRBD2. The CDR3 is 15 amino acids. V gave up 5 bases and J gave up 3 bases; unmatched junction bases: 8. CDR1 is SEHNR and CDR2 is FQNEAQ in the germline V gene (reference sequence). CDR3 in amino acids: CASSPLAGALYEQYF. In DNA form, the CDR3 reads TGTGCCAGCAGCCCATTAGCGGGAGCGCTCTACGAGCAGTACTTC.

This clonotype occurred many times. V usage is TRBV30 and J usage is TRBJ2-2; TRBD2 is a possible D gene (6 bases). The germline V gene encodes CDR1 GTSNPN and CDR2 SVGIG (reference sequence). CDR3 size: 19 residues. Trimming cost V 1 base and J 5 bases, with 26 bases left between them. CDR3 nucleotide sequence: TGTGCCTGGAGTGGGATGGACTACCGCTCAGAGGAACCAACCGGGGAGCTGTTTTTT. Translating it yields CAWSGMDYRSEEPTGELFF.

Many counts were recorded for this clonotype. The J gene is TRBJ2-1, the V gene TRBV7-3; 7 positions agree with TRBD1. CDR3 length: 13 amino acids. Germline V lookup: CDR1 SGHTA, CDR2 FQGTGA. V lost 4 bases to trimming and J lost 4 bases; unmatched junction nucleotides: 1. The CDR3 region has the DNA TGTGCCAGCAGCTCGGGACAGTACAATGAGCAGTTCTTC. Translating gives CASSSGQYNEQFF.

The chain carries TRBV5-4 and TRBJ2-1, with 9 bases identical to TRBD2. The CDR3 loop spans 15 amino acids. The V segment lost 4 bases and the J segment 6 bases; nucleotides outside the gene matches: 8. From germline, CDR1 is SGHNT and CDR2 YYREEE (reference sequence). This CDR3 reads CASSPYSGRPNEQFF. The CDR3 DNA follows: TGTGCCAGCAGCCCCTATAGCGGGAGACCCAATGAGCAGTTCTTC.

This clonotype was found many times. This chain links TRBV7-3 with TRBJ2-2; D might be TRBD2 (5 bases). The germline V gene has CDR1 SGHTA and CDR2 FQGTGA. This CDR3 contains 20 residues. Trimming cost V 4 bases and J 2 bases, with 26 bases left between them. The CDR3 DNA is TGTGCCAGCAGCTACGGCGTCGGTCTTCCGAGCGGTACCAACACCGGGGAGCTGTTTTTT. It translates to CASSYGVGLPSGTNTGELFF.

This clonotype was seen a few times. V gene TRBV16 combines with J gene TRBJ1-4; TRBD1 aligns across 8 bases. CDR1 KGHSY and CDR2 FQNENV come from the germline V gene. The V and J ends lost 0 bases and 8 bases, in that order; junction bases with no gene match: 5. The CDR3 contains 15 residues. As DNA, the CDR3 is TGTGCCAGCAGCCAATCAGGGACAGGACGAGAAAAACTGTTTTTT. Protein: CASSQSGTGREKLFF.

There are many counts of this clonotype. V usage is TRBV24-1 and J usage is TRBJ2-5; D not certain. Germline values: CDR1 KGHDR, CDR2 SFDVKD. The V and J ends lost 2 bases and 1 base respectively, with 7 bases between them. This CDR3 spans 14 amino acids. CDR3 loop: CATSDSPSQETQYF. CDR3 nucleotides: TGTGCCACCAGTGATTCCCCGAGCCAAGAGACCCAGTACTTC.